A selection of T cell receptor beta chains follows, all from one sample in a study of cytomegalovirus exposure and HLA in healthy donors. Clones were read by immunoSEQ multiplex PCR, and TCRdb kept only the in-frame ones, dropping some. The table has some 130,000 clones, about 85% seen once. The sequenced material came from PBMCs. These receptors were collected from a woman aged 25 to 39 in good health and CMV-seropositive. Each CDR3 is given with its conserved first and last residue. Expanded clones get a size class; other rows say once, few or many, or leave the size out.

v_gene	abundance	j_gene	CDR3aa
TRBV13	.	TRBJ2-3	CASSLYGTDTQYF
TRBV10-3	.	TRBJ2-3	CAISDPSGSTDTQYF
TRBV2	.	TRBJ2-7	CASSGTSGGWEQYF
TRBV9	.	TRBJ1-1	CASSVQGMNTEAFF
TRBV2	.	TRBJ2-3	CASSPDRALTDTQYF
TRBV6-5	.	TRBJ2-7	CASSYSGVSRGYEQYF
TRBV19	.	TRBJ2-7	CASSIDGTSDSYEQYF
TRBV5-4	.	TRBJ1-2	CASSLVQGSGGYTF
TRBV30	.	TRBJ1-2	CACLEGYGYTF
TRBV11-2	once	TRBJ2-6	CASSLDLTGRPGANVLTF
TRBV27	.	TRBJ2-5	CASSFSGLAGETQYF
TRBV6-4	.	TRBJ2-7	CASSELAGGYEQYF
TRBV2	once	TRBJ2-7	CASSLYSGPLYEQYF
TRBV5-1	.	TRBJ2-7	CASSLSPGSYEQYF
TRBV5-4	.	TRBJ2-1	CASSLEGVGGASEQFF
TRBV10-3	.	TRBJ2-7	CAISLRRGLAGISSYEQYF
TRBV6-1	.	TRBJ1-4	CASIPTGAAEKLFF
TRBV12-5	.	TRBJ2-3	CASGFSFGDTQYF
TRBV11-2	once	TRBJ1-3	CASSSLGSAESTIYF
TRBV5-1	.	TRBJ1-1	CASSLDGVGEAFF
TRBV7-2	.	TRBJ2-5	CASSWTGFQETQYF
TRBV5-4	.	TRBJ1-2	CASSLATALYYGYTF
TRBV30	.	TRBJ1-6	CASRKGQGPSPLHF
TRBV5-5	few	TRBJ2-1	CASSYGTGPYNEQFF
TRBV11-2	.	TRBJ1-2	CASSFGTGDYGYTF
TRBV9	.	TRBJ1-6	CASSVVEGLDLHF
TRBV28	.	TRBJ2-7	CASSPRTLSVHEQYF
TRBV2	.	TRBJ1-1	CASIGTGMNTEAFF
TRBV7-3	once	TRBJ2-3	CASSLIPSSTDTQYF
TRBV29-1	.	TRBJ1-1	CSVAEGGNTEAFF
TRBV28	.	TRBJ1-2	CASSPYSYSNYGYTF
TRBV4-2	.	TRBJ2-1	CASSQEGGNEQFF
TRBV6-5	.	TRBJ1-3	CASRSLGGAGNTIYF
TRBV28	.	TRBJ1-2	CASSFRGGYTF
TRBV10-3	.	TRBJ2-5	CAISEGAQGGETQYF